The 10 T cell receptor beta chains given below trace back to one sample, sequenced in a study of early T cells in non-severe SARS-CoV-2 infection. TCRdb recomputed calls from the 5' RACE reads with MiXCR, one row per CDR3 protein. The sample includes tens of thousands of distinct CDR3 sequences, almost 6% of them seen just once. The source material was whole blood. The receptors stem from an adult who was a healthcare worker with PCR-confirmed SARS-CoV-2 infection or an uninfected control (not recorded which).

Ten or more counts support this clonotype. The gene calls are TRBV5-8 and TRBJ2-1; the D gene is possibly TRBD2 (5 bases). This CDR3 has 14 residues. In germline, CDR1 is SGHTS, CDR2 YDEGEE. V lost 1 base, J lost 4 bases, and 9 bases lay in between. The CDR3: CASSLSGIYNEQFF. CDR3 in DNA: TGTGCCAGCAGCTTGAGCGGAATATACAATGAGCAGTTCTTC.

A word on this clonotype: Given a much more abundant clone one base away, this may be a read error. The J gene is TRBJ2-3, the V gene TRBV11-2, with D perhaps matching TRBD2 (6 bases). The germline V gene encodes CDR1 SGHAT and CDR2 FQNNGV. CDR3 length: 15 amino acids. Written as DNA, the CDR3 is TGTGCCAGCAGCTTAGATAGCGGAAACACAGATACGCGGTATTTT. Translating gives CASSLDSGNTDTRYF. Using reference TRBV11-2 and TRBJ2-3 for the parts outside the CDR3, the full variable domain is EAGVAQSPRYKIIEKRQSVAFWCNPISGHATLYWYQQILGQGPKLLIQFQNNGVVDDSQLPKDRFSAERLKGVDSTLKIQPAKLEDSAVYLCASSLDSGNTDTRYFGPGTRLTVL.

There are many counts of this clonotype. The CDR3 region is CASRSALVDGYTF. The DNA for the CDR3 is TGTGCCAGCAGGTCTGCACTAGTCGATGGCTACACCTTC. The chain recombines TRBV6-1 with TRBJ1-2, with D unresolved. V lost 6 bases and J 6 bases, leaving 14 bases between the germline ends. This CDR3 is 13 amino acids long. CDR1 MNHNS and CDR2 SASEGT come from the germline V gene.

This clonotype was counted ten times or more. The chain combines TRBV28 with TRBJ2-1; TRBD2 aligns across 8 bases. This CDR3 has 18 amino acids. Unmatched junction bases numbered 18, after V lost 4 bases and J lost 7 bases. Germline V lookup: CDR1 MDHEN, CDR2 SYDVKM. The CDR3 nucleotides read TGTGCCAGCAGTTATCCTCCGTGGGGGACACGGGGGGGAAATGAGCAGTTCTTC. This sequence encodes CASSYPPWGTRGGNEQFF.

This clonotype was counted only a few times. The chain is built from TRBV5-1 and TRBJ2-7; D gene uncertain. Trimming stripped 2 bases from V and 2 bases from J, with 8 bases between. The CDR3 runs to 13 residues. Germline V gene sequence: CDR1 SGHRS, CDR2 YFSETQ. CDR3 nucleotide sequence: TGCGCCAGCAGCTTAGCGAGAGCCTACGAGCAGTACTTC. Protein: CASSLARAYEQYF. The full variable domain, with the rest looked up from reference TRBV5-1 and TRBJ2-7, is KAGVTQTPRYLIKTRGQQVTLSCSPISGHRSVSWYQQTPGQGLQFLFEYFSETQRNKGNFPGRFSGRQFSNSRSEMNVSTLELGDSALYLCASSLARAYEQYFGPGTRLTVT.

In its sample, this clonotype was seen a few times. The genes are TRBV6-2 or TRBV6-3 and TRBJ2-2; D is perhaps TRBD2 (5 bases). The CDR3 length is 13 residues. Germline CDR1 reads MNHEY; CDR2 reads SVGEGT. V was clipped by 7 bases and J by 2 bases, with 8 bases between them. The CDR3 is CASNGVNTGELFF. The CDR3 DNA follows: TGTGCCAGCAACGGGGTAAACACCGGGGAGCTGTTTTTT.

This clonotype was detected many times. The chain has TRBV20-1 and TRBJ2-7; TRBD1 matches at 7 bases. V lost 0 bases, J lost 3 bases, and 17 bases stayed unmatched. CDR3 size: 18 residues. The germline CDR1 and CDR2 sequences are DFQATT and SNEGSKA (reference sequence). CDR3 bases: TGCAGTGCTAGAGATCCCACCCCGAGACAGGGTGGGGTCTACGAGCAGTACTTC. It is translated as CSARDPTPRQGGVYEQYF.

This clonotype occurred a few times. V gene TRBV29-1 combines with J gene TRBJ2-3; 11 bases line up with TRBD2. CDR1 and CDR2 (germline): SQVTM, ANQGSEA. This CDR3 is 14 amino acids long. With 6 bases clipped from V and 6 bases from J, the junction kept 8 bases outside the gene matches. DNA of the CDR3: TGCAGCGTAGAACGACTAGCGGGAAAGGATACGCAGTATTTT. The encoded protein is CSVERLAGKDTQYF.

This clonotype was seen more than once but under ten times. V is TRBV12-3 or TRBV12-4 and J is TRBJ1-4; D is perhaps TRBD1 (6 bases). This CDR3 has 13 amino acids. V gave up 11 bases and J gave up 3 bases, with 13 bases separating them. CDR3 sequence reads: CASTGVSNEKLFF. CDR3 nucleotides: TGTGCCTCGACAGGTGTCTCTAATGAAAAACTGTTTTTT.

This clonotype has ten or more counts. The V and J genes are TRBV10-3 and TRBJ1-1; weak D call: TRBD1 (5 bases). Germline assignment: CDR1 ENHRY and CDR2 SYGVKD. Trimming stripped 2 bases from V and 4 bases from J, with 11 bases between. The CDR3 has 14 residues. For the CDR3, the DNA is TGTGCCATCAGTGAGCCAGGGAGCATCACTGAAGCTTTCTTT. It codes for CAISEPGSITEAFF.